Listed below are T cell receptor beta chains from one sample, sequenced in a study of shared clonotypes between healthy human individuals. Some clones are missing from TCRdb's copy, which holds only in-frame ones; the method was immunoSEQ multiplex PCR. The table shows roughly 890,000 clones, with 80% to 95% occurring only once. The sample comprised naive CD8+ T cells sorted from blood. These receptors were taken from a man aged 25-40 years in good health. The CDR3 runs from the conserved cysteine through the conserved F or W. Each record gives: clone size, D gene, J gene, V gene, CDR3 DNA, CDR3 protein. D genes are given only for firm matches. Clone size is stated in some rows and not others, as once, few, many or a class when expanded.

clone_size: NA
d_call: TRBD1
j_call: TRBJ2-7
v_call: TRBV7-2
cdr3_nt: TGTGCCAGCACCCACCAGGGGGCGGGGTCCTACGAGCAGTACTTC
cdr3_aa: CASTHQGAGSYEQYF

clone_size: once
d_call: NA
j_call: TRBJ2-7
v_call: TRBV7-2
cdr3_nt: TGTGCCAGCAGCTTCCCCGGACAGACCTACGAGCAGTACTTC
cdr3_aa: CASSFPGQTYEQYF

clone_size: NA
d_call: TRBD1
j_call: TRBJ2-7
v_call: TRBV29-1
cdr3_nt: TGCAGCGTAGGGACAGGGGACCGCTACGAGCAGTACTTC
cdr3_aa: CSVGTGDRYEQYF

clone_size: NA
d_call: TRBD1
j_call: TRBJ2-3
v_call: TRBV19
cdr3_nt: TGTGCCAGTAGTTCCCAGGGGGCAGATACGCAGTATTTT
cdr3_aa: CASSSQGADTQYF

clone_size: NA
d_call: NA
j_call: TRBJ2-1
v_call: TRBV16
cdr3_nt: TGTGCCAGCAGCCGTGGAGCCGGGGACAATGAGCAGTTCTTC
cdr3_aa: CASSRGAGDNEQFF

clone_size: NA
d_call: TRBD1
j_call: TRBJ2-5
v_call: TRBV7-7
cdr3_nt: TGTGCCAGCAGCTTAGAAGGGACAGGTGGACAAGAGACCCAGTACTTC
cdr3_aa: CASSLEGTGGQETQYF

clone_size: few
d_call: NA
j_call: TRBJ1-1
v_call: TRBV6-1
cdr3_nt: TGTGCCAGCAGTGTTCGACAGTCGCACACTGAAGCTTTCTTT
cdr3_aa: CASSVRQSHTEAFF

clone_size: NA
d_call: NA
j_call: TRBJ1-4
v_call: TRBV14
cdr3_nt: TGTGCCAGCACCCCGGGACACCCAGCAACTAATGAAAAACTGTTTTTT
cdr3_aa: CASTPGHPATNEKLFF

clone_size: few
d_call: TRBD2
j_call: TRBJ2-1
v_call: TRBV25-1
cdr3_nt: TGTGCCAGCAGTGAATCTAGACTAGCGGGGGACGCCTACAATGAGCAGTTCTTC
cdr3_aa: CASSESRLAGDAYNEQFF

clone_size: NA
d_call: TRBD2
j_call: TRBJ2-1
v_call: TRBV10-3
cdr3_nt: TGTGCCATCTCTAGCGGGAACTCCTACAATGAGCAGTTCTTC
cdr3_aa: CAISSGNSYNEQFF

clone_size: NA
d_call: TRBD1
j_call: TRBJ2-3
v_call: TRBV28
cdr3_nt: TGTGCCAGCGTCGACAGGGGGCCCAGAACTAGCACAGATACGCAGTATTTT
cdr3_aa: CASVDRGPRTSTDTQYF

clone_size: NA
d_call: NA
j_call: TRBJ2-3
v_call: TRBV9
cdr3_nt: TGTGCCAGCAGCGCCCCGACAGATACGCAGTATTTT
cdr3_aa: CASSAPTDTQYF

clone_size: NA
d_call: NA
j_call: TRBJ2-7
v_call: TRBV28
cdr3_nt: TGTGCCAGCAGTTTTTACGGGGTAGGGGCCTACGAGCAGTACTTC
cdr3_aa: CASSFYGVGAYEQYF

clone_size: few
d_call: NA
j_call: TRBJ1-5
v_call: TRBV28
cdr3_nt: TGTGCCAGCAGCCCCCTAAGTTATCCCCAGCATTTT
cdr3_aa: CASSPLSYPQHF

clone_size: NA
d_call: NA
j_call: TRBJ1-1
v_call: TRBV27
cdr3_nt: TGTGCCAGCAGTTTATCTATACCATCAAGGGACACTGAAGCTTTCTTT
cdr3_aa: CASSLSIPSRDTEAFF

clone_size: NA
d_call: NA
j_call: TRBJ1-2
v_call: TRBV9
cdr3_nt: TGTGCCAGCAGCGTAGGTGGGGAGGGAGCTGGCTACACCTTC
cdr3_aa: CASSVGGEGAGYTF

clone_size: NA
d_call: NA
j_call: TRBJ2-1
v_call: TRBV7-6
cdr3_nt: TGTGCCAGCAGCAAAAGTAGCGGAACCACTTACAATGAGCAGTTCTTC
cdr3_aa: CASSKSSGTTYNEQFF